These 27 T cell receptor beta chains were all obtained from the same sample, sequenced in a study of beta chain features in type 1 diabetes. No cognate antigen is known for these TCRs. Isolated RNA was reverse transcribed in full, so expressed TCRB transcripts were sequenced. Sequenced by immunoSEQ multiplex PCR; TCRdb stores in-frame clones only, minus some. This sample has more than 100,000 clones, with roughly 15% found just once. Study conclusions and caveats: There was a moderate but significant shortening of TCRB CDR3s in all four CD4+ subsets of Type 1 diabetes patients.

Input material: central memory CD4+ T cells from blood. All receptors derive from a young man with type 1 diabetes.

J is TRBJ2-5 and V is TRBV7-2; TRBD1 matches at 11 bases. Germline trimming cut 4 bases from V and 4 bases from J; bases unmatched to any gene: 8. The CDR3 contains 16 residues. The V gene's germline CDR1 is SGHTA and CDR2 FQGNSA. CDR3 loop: CASSYRTGGVAETQYF. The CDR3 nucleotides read TGTGCCAGCAGCTATAGGACAGGGGGCGTTGCAGAGACCCAGTACTTC.

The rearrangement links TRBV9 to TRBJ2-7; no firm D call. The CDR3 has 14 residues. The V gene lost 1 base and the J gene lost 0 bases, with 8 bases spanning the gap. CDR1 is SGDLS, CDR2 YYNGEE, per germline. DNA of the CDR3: TGTGCCAGCAGCGTAAGGCCATTCTCCTACGAGCAGTACTTC. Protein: CASSVRPFSYEQYF.

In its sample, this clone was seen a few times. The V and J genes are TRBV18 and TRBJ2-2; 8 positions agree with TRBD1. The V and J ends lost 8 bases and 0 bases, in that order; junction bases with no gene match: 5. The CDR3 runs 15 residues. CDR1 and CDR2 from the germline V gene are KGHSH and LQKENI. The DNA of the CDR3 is TGTGCCAGCGCGGGACAGGACGCGAACACCGGGGAGCTGTTTTTT. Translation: CASAGQDANTGELFF. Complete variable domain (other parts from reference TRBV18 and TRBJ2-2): NAGVMQNPRHLVRRRGQEARLRCSPMKGHSHVYWYRQLPEEGLKFMVYLQKENIIDESGMPKERFSAEFPKEGPSILRIQQVVRGDSAAYFCASAGQDANTGELFFGEGSRLTVL.

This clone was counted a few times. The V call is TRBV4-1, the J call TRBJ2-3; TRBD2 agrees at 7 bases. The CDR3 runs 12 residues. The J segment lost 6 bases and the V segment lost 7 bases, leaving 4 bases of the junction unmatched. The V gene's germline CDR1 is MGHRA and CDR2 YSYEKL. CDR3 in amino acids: CASTGTTDTQYF. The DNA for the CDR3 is TGCGCCAGCACCGGGACTACGGATACGCAGTATTTT.

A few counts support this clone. CDR3 coding DNA: TGTGCCACCAAAACAAAGCGGGGCTACACCTTC. Translated: CATKTKRGYTF. The chain combines TRBV2 with TRBJ1-2; D gene uncertain. CDR3 length: 11 residues. Germline assignment: CDR1 SNHLY and CDR2 FYNNEI. V gave up 10 bases and J gave up 8 bases, with 14 bases separating them.

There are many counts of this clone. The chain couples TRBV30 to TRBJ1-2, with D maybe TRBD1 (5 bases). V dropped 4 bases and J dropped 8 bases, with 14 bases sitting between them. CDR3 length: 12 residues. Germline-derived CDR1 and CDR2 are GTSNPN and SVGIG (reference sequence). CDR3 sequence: CAWTAGVEGYTF. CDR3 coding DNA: TGTGCCTGGACGGCGGGGGTAGAGGGCTACACCTTC.

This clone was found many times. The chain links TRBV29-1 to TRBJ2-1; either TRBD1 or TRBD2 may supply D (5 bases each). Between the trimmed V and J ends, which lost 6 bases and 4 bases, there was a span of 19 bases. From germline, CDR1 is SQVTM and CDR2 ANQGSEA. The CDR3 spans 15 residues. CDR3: CSVSLGLAAYNEQFF. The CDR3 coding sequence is TGCAGCGTCTCGTTGGGGCTAGCAGCATACAATGAGCAGTTCTTC.

The CDR3 region has the DNA TGTGCCAGTAGTCCACAGGGGACTGAAGCTTTCTTT. Its translation: CASSPQGTEAFF. The chain joins TRBV19 to TRBJ1-1; TRBD1 matches at 7 bases. J gave up 5 bases and V 5 bases, and 2 bases lay outside the gene matches. This CDR3 comprises 12 residues. CDR1 is LNHDA, CDR2 SQIVND, per germline (reference sequence).

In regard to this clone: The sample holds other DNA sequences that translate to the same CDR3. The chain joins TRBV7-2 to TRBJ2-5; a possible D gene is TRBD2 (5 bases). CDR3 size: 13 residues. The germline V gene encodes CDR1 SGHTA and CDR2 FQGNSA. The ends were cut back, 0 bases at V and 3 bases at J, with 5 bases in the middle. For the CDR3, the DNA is TGTGCCAGCAGCTTAGCCGGGAAAGAGACCCAGTACTTC. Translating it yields CASSLAGKETQYF.

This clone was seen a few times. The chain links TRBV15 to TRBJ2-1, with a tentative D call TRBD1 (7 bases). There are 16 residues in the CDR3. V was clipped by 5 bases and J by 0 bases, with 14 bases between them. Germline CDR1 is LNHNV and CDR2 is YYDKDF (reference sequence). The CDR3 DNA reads TGTGCCACCAGCGGTGGCGGGACAGTCTCCTACAATGAGCAGTTCTTC. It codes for CATSGGGTVSYNEQFF.

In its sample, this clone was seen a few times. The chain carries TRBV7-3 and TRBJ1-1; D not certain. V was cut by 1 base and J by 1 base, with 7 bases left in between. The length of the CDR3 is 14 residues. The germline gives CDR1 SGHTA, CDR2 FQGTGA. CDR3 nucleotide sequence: TGTGCCAGCAGCTTAAGACCGGAGAACACTGAAGCTTTCTTT. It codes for CASSLRPENTEAFF.

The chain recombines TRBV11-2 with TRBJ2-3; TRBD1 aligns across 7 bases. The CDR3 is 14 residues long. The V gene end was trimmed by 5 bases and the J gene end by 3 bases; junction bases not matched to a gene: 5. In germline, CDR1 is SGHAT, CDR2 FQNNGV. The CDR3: CASSPDRATDTQYF. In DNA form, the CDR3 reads TGTGCCAGCAGCCCCGACAGGGCAACAGATACGCAGTATTTT.

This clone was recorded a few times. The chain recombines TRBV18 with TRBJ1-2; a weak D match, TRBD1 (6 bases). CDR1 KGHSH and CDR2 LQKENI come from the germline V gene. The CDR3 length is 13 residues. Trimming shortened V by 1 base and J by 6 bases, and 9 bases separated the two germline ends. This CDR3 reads CASSPQGENGYTF. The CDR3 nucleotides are TGTGCCAGCTCACCACAGGGGGAAAATGGCTACACCTTC.

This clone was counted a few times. CDR3 loop: CATSKAGEQPQHF. The CDR3 DNA reads as TGTGCCACCAGCAAAGCAGGGGAACAGCCCCAGCATTTT. This chain joins TRBV15 and TRBJ1-5; perhaps TRBD1 as D (6 bases). The ends were cut back, 4 bases at V and 7 bases at J, with 11 bases in the middle. Germline V gene data show CDR1 as LNHNV and CDR2 as YYDKDF (reference sequence). The CDR3 has 13 amino acids.

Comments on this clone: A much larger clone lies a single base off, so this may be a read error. The CDR3 region is CAGSYSGVSNYGYTF. In DNA form, the CDR3 reads TGTGCCGGCAGTTACTCCGGGGTTTCTAACTATGGCTACACCTTC. V is TRBV6-5 and J is TRBJ1-2; no firm D call. CDR3 size: 15 residues. The germline V gene has CDR1 MNHEY and CDR2 SVGAGI.

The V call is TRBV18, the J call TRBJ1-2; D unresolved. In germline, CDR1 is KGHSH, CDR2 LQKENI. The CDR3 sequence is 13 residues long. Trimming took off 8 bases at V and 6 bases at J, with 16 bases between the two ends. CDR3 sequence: CASIPFKGDGYTF. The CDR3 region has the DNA TGTGCCAGCATTCCTTTCAAGGGTGATGGCTACACCTTC.

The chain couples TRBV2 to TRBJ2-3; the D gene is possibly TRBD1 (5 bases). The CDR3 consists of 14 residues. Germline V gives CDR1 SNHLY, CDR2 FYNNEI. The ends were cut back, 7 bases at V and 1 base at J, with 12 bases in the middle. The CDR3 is CASTRDTGTDTQYF. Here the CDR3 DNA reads TGTGCCAGCACCAGGGATACGGGCACAGATACGCAGTATTTT.

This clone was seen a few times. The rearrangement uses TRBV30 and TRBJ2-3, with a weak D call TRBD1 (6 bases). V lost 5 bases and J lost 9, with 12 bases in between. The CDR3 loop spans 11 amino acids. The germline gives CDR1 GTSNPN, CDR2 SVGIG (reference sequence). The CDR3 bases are TGTGCCTGGTCAGGGGTAGGAACGCAGTATTTT. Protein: CAWSGVGTQYF.

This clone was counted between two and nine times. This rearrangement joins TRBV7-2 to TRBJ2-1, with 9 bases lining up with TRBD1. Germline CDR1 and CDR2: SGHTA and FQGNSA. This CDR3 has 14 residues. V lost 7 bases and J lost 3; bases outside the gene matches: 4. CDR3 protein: CASNQDRGYNEQFF. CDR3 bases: TGTGCCAGCAACCAGGACAGGGGCTACAATGAGCAGTTCTTC. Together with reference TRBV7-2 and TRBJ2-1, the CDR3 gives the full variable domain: GAGVSQSPSNKVTEKGKDVELRCDPISGHTALYWYRQSLGQGLEFLIYFQGNSAPDKSGLPSDRFSAERTGGSVSTLTIQRTQQEDSAVYLCASNQDRGYNEQFFGPGTRLTVL.

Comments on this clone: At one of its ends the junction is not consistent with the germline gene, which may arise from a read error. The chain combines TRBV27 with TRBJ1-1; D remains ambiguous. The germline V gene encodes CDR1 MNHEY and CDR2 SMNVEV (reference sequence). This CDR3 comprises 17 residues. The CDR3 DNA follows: TGTGCCAGCAGTCTATACGCCGGAGCGGCACTGAACACTGAAACTTTCTTT. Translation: CASSLYAGAALNTETFF.

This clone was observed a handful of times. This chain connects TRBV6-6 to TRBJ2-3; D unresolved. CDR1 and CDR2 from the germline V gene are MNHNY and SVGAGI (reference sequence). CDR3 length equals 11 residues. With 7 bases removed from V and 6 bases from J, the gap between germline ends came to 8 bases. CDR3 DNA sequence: TGTGCCAGCACTCTTCGGGATACGCAGTATTTT. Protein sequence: CASTLRDTQYF.

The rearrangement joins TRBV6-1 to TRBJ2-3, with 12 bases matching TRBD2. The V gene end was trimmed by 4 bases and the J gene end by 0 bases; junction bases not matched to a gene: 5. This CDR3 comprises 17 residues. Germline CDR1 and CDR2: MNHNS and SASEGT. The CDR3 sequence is CASSGTGTSGSTDTQYF. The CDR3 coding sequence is TGTGCCAGCAGTGGAACCGGGACTAGCGGGAGCACAGATACGCAGTATTTT.

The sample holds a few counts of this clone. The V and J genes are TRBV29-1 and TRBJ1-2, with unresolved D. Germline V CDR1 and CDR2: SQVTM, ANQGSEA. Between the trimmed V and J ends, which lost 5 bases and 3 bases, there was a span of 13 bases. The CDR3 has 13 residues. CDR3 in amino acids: CSVTPGADYGYTF. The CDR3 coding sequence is TGCAGCGTTACCCCAGGAGCAGACTATGGCTACACCTTC. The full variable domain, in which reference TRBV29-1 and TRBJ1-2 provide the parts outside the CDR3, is SAVISQKPSRDICQRGTSLTIQCQVDSQVTMMFWYRQQPGQSLTLIATANQGSEATYESGFVIDKFPISRPNLTFSTLTVSNMSPEDSSIYLCSVTPGADYGYTFGSGTRLTVV.

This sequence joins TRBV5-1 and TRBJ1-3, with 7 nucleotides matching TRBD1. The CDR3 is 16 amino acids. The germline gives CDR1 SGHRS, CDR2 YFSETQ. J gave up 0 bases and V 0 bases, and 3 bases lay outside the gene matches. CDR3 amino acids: CASSLGTGLSGNTIYF. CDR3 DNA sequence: TGCGCCAGCAGCTTGGGGACAGGCCTCTCTGGAAACACCATATATTTT. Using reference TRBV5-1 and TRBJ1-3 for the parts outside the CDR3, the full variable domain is KAGVTQTPRYLIKTRGQQVTLSCSPISGHRSVSWYQQTPGQGLQFLFEYFSETQRNKGNFPGRFSGRQFSNSRSEMNVSTLELGDSALYLCASSLGTGLSGNTIYFGEGSWLTVV.

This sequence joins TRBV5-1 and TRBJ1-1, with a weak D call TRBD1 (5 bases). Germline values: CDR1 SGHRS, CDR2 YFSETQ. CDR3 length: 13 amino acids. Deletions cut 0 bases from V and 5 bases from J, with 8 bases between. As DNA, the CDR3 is TGCGCCAGCAGCTTGGTGGGGCGAACTGAAGCTTTCTTT. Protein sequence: CASSLVGRTEAFF.

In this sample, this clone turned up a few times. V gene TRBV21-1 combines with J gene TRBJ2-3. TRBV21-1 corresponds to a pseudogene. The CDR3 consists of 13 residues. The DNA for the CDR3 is TGTGCCAGCAGCACCCGTCGGACCTTCCGGCAGTATTTT. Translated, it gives CASSTRRTFRQYF.

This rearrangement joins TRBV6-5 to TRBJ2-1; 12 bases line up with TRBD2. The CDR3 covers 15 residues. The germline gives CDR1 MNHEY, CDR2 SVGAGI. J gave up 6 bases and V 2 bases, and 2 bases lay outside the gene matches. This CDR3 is CASSYGLAGRNEQFF. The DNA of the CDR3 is TGTGCCAGCAGTTACGGACTAGCGGGGCGCAATGAGCAGTTCTTC.